One and the same sample provided the 25 T cell receptor beta chains below, sequenced in a study of response to subunit inactivated influenza vaccine. TCRdb called the RT-PCR reads again in MiXCR, with one record for every CDR3 protein. The repertoire includes about 700,000 distinct CDR3 sequences, approximately 13% of them detected once, and approximately 6.5% sits in the top ten. This material consisted of PBMCs from blood, taken 14 to 15 days before vaccination. The receptors were gathered from a man aged 50 to 60 who received an inactivated influenza vaccine.

This sequence joins TRBV6-4 and TRBJ2-1; D is unresolved. Trimming pared 4 bases from V and 9 bases from J, leaving 13 bases between. The CDR3 runs to 13 residues. Looked up from germline, CDR1 is MRHNA and CDR2 is SNTAGT. The CDR3 sequence is CASSVNPSSEQFF. The DNA of the CDR3 is TGTGCCAGCAGTGTTAATCCTTCTTCTGAGCAGTTCTTC.

The genes are TRBV6-2 or TRBV6-3 and TRBJ1-1, with D tentatively TRBD1 (5 bases). The CDR3 contains 17 residues. The germline CDR1 and CDR2 sequences are MNHEY and SVGEGT. The V gene lost 4 bases and the J gene lost 1 base, with 19 bases spanning the gap. CDR3 nucleotide sequence: TGTGCCAGCAGTTTCGGGTTTGAGACAGTACAGAACACTGAAGCTTTCTTT. Its protein product is CASSFGFETVQNTEAFF.

The V call is TRBV3-1, the J call TRBJ2-7; D assignment may be TRBD1 or TRBD2 (5 bases each). The CDR3 consists of 11 residues. Germline CDR1 reads LGHDT; CDR2 reads YNNKEL (reference sequence). The ends were cut back, 10 bases at V and 3 bases at J, with 10 bases in the middle. CDR3 region: CATRDVYEQYF. In nucleotides, the CDR3 is TGTGCCACAAGGGACGTCTACGAGCAGTACTTC.

This clonotype was seen ten or more times. The chain employs TRBV7-2 and TRBJ2-3; TRBD2 agrees at 7 bases. The CDR3 has 14 residues. Germline V gene lookup returns CDR1 SGHTA and CDR2 FQGNSA. V was pared by 1 base and J by 3 bases, with 1 base of the junction left unmatched. The CDR3 is CASSLGGRTDTQYF. For the CDR3, the DNA is TGTGCCAGCAGCTTAGGCGGGAGAACAGATACGCAGTATTTT.

This clonotype was found many times. This chain links TRBV10-3 with TRBJ2-5; weak D call: TRBD2 (6 bases). Germline assignment: CDR1 ENHRY and CDR2 SYGVKD. Trimming shortened V by 6 bases and J by 1 base, and 9 bases separated the two germline ends. CDR3 length: 13 amino acids. CDR3 coding DNA: TGTGCCATCAGCCGGGGGACCCAAGAGACCCAGTACTTC. This encodes CAISRGTQETQYF.

The chain couples TRBV6-2 or TRBV6-3 to TRBJ1-2; D uncertain. Germline V gives CDR1 MNHEY, CDR2 SVGEGT. The CDR3 has 13 residues. V was pared by 6 bases and J by 4 bases, with 12 bases between. CDR3 amino acids: CASSKTPVYGYTF. The DNA for the CDR3 is TGTGCCAGCAGCAAAACACCCGTCTATGGCTACACCTTC.

The rearrangement links TRBV20-1 to TRBJ1-5; the D is unclear. The V and J ends lost 2 bases and 3 bases respectively, with 14 bases between them. Per germline, CDR1 DFQATT and CDR2 SNEGSKA (reference sequence). This CDR3 spans 15 amino acids. In DNA form, the CDR3 reads TGCAGTGCTAGACCTTATGGGCCCTCCAATCAGCCCCAGCATTTT. Translated, it gives CSARPYGPSNQPQHF.

At least ten counts were recorded for this clonotype. V is TRBV19 and J is TRBJ2-7; possible D gene TRBD1, 8 bases. V lost 4 bases, J lost 3 bases, and 13 bases lay in between. The CDR3 is made up of 14 amino acids. Germline CDR1 is LNHDA and CDR2 is SQIVND (reference sequence). CDR3 nucleotides: TGTGCCAGTAGTACACAGGGGGGGAACTACGAGCAGTACTTC. Translation: CASSTQGGNYEQYF.

The chain recombines TRBV7-9 with TRBJ1-6, with D possibly being TRBD1 (6 bases). V was cut by 5 bases and J by 7 bases, with 12 bases left in between. Germline V gene sequence: CDR1 SEHNR, CDR2 FQNEAQ (reference sequence). This CDR3 has 14 amino acids. The chain's CDR3 is CASSPQTGNSPLHF. CDR3 in DNA: TGTGCCAGCAGCCCCCAGACAGGCAATTCACCCCTCCACTTT.

In this sample, this clonotype turned up many times. The J gene is TRBJ2-1, the V gene TRBV4-3, with D tentatively TRBD1 or TRBD2 (5 bases each). This CDR3 region has 13 residues. The germline gives CDR1 LGHNA, CDR2 YSLEER. Trimming took off 4 bases at V and 10 bases at J, with 14 bases between the two ends. The CDR3 loop reads CASSPLVGTEQFF. CDR3 DNA sequence: TGCGCCAGCAGCCCCCTTGTCGGGACCGAGCAGTTCTTC.

V usage is TRBV29-1 and J usage is TRBJ1-1; TRBD1 matches at 7 bases. V lost 8 bases, J lost 8 bases, and 5 bases stayed unmatched. The CDR3 runs 10 residues. Germline loops: CDR1 SQVTM, CDR2 ANQGSEA. The CDR3 nucleotides are TGCAGCTCCTGGGGACAGGAAGCTTTCTTT. This codes for CSSWGQEAFF.

The chain employs TRBV4-3 and TRBJ2-5, with unresolved D. Trimming took 0 bases from V and 4 from J, leaving 12 bases between them. CDR3 length: 15 amino acids. In germline, CDR1 is LGHNA, CDR2 YSLEER. The CDR3 nucleotides are TGCGCCAGCAGCCAAGAGGGCCAGCCGGGAGAGACCCAGTACTTC. Translating it yields CASSQEGQPGETQYF.

This clonotype has just a few counts. The chain has TRBV5-1 and TRBJ2-1; D gene uncertain. The V end was cut by 4 bases, the J end by 8 bases, with 13 bases between. This CDR3 comprises 13 residues. The germline V gene has CDR1 SGHRS and CDR2 YFSETQ. The CDR3 loop reads CASSPPALHEQFF. CDR3 in DNA: TGCGCCAGCAGCCCCCCCGCTTTACATGAGCAGTTCTTC.

This chain links TRBV6-2 or TRBV6-3 with TRBJ2-7; D might be TRBD2 (7 bases). The V gene lost 2 bases and the J gene lost 3 bases, with 20 bases spanning the gap. The length of the CDR3 is 17 residues. CDR1 and CDR2 (germline): MNHEY, SVGEGT. The CDR3: CASSYLLLRGGIYEQYF. In DNA form, the CDR3 reads TGTGCCAGCAGTTACCTACTCCTTAGGGGGGGAATCTACGAGCAGTACTTC.

In this sample, this clonotype turned up a few times. The chain links TRBV19 to TRBJ2-7, with TRBD1 identical over 10 bases. The CDR3 covers 14 residues. Germline V gives CDR1 LNHDA, CDR2 SQIVND (reference sequence). Germline trimming cut 7 bases from V and 6 bases from J; bases unmatched to any gene: 9. CDR3 region: CASTPGTGATEQYF. The CDR3 nucleotides are TGTGCCAGTACTCCCGGGACAGGGGCAACCGAGCAGTACTTC.

Note on this clonotype: The junction shows a germline mismatch at one end, possibly a read error. The chain recombines TRBV27 with TRBJ2-7, with 7 bases aligning to TRBD1. Germline CDR1 and CDR2: MNHEY and SMNVEV (reference sequence). The CDR3 runs to 13 residues. CDR3 sequence reads: CASGLRGQNEQYF. As DNA, the CDR3 is TGTGCCAGCGGTTTAAGGGGGCAGAACGAGCAGTACTTC.

This clonotype was picked up a small number of times. The rearrangement links TRBV12-3 or TRBV12-4 to TRBJ2-1, with D tentatively TRBD2 (5 bases). V lost 6 bases and J 8 bases, leaving 23 bases between the germline ends. This CDR3 spans 16 amino acids. The CDR3 DNA follows: TGTGCCAGCAGCCGCATCAGCTTATTGGCCGGGGATGAGCAGTTCTTC. Translating it yields CASSRISLLAGDEQFF.

This clonotype turned up a few times. The V and J genes are TRBV15 and TRBJ2-1; 11 bases fit TRBD1. Germline CDR1 reads LNHNV; CDR2 reads YYDKDF (reference sequence). This CDR3 comprises 17 residues. The J segment lost 4 bases and the V segment lost 2 bases, leaving 7 bases of the junction unmatched. The CDR3 region has the DNA TGTGCCACCAGCAGATATCCTGGACAGGGGGCTTACAATGAGCAGTTCTTC. Protein sequence: CATSRYPGQGAYNEQFF. The variable domain in full, with the rest retrieved from reference TRBV15 and TRBJ2-1, is DAMVIQNPRYQVTQFGKPVTLSCSQTLNHNVMYWYQQKSSQAPKLLFHYYDKDFNNEADTPDNFQSRRPNTSFCFLDIRSPGLGDTAMYLCATSRYPGQGAYNEQFFGPGTRLTVL.

This clonotype was observed a few times. The chain carries TRBV27 and TRBJ2-3; D may be TRBD2 (7 bases). The CDR3 runs 18 residues. Deletions cut 0 bases from V and 1 base from J, with 17 bases between. Per the germline V gene, CDR1 is MNHEY and CDR2 is SMNVEV (reference sequence). The CDR3 DNA reads as TGTGCCAGCAGTTTATCCCGGTCTACAGGGAGGGGCACAGATACGCAGTATTTT. This gives the protein CASSLSRSTGRGTDTQYF.

J is TRBJ2-3 and V is TRBV15, with D tentatively TRBD1 (5 bases). The V gene's germline CDR1 is LNHNV and CDR2 YYDKDF (reference sequence). The CDR3 spans 15 residues. Deletions cut 0 bases from V and 4 bases from J, with 11 bases between. CDR3 region: CATSRDTGPADTQYF. DNA for the CDR3: TGTGCCACCAGCAGAGACACAGGTCCGGCAGATACGCAGTATTTT.

This chain joins TRBV12-3 or TRBV12-4 and TRBJ1-1, with D perhaps matching TRBD1 (5 bases). CDR3 length: 15 amino acids. V lost 6 bases to trimming and J lost 4 bases, with 18 bases between them. Here the CDR3 DNA reads TGTGCCAGCAGCCCGTCGGGGGGTTTATTCACTGAAGCTTTCTTT. Translating gives CASSPSGGLFTEAFF.

This clonotype was counted only a few times. The rearrangement joins TRBV14 to TRBJ1-1; D gene ambiguous. V was clipped by 3 bases and J by 0 bases, with 17 bases between them. Germline lookup yields CDR1 SGHDN and CDR2 FVKESK. This CDR3 contains 17 residues. CDR3 in amino acids: CASSHPGTVTLNTEAFF. DNA for the CDR3: TGTGCCAGCAGCCACCCCGGCACAGTAACGTTGAACACTGAAGCTTTCTTT.

The chain uses TRBV12-3 or TRBV12-4 and TRBJ2-1; TRBD2 aligns across 7 bases. V lost 7 bases to trimming and J lost 7 bases; unmatched junction nucleotides: 7. The CDR3 extends over 13 amino acids. The CDR3 is CASTMGGVNEQFF. The CDR3 DNA is TGTGCCAGCACCATGGGGGGGGTAAATGAGCAGTTCTTC.

The table lists this clonotype with a few counts. The rearrangement joins TRBV3-1 to TRBJ2-7; 7 nucleotides line up with TRBD2. The junction had 4 bases not matched to a gene; V was cut back by 0 bases and J by 2 bases. Looked up from germline, CDR1 is LGHDT and CDR2 is YNNKEL (reference sequence). This CDR3 comprises 15 residues. Here the CDR3 DNA reads TGTGCCAGCAGCCAAGATCGGGGGGTAACCTACGAGCAGTACTTC. It is translated as CASSQDRGVTYEQYF.

This clonotype came up a few times. V is TRBV7-2 and J is TRBJ2-2, with D unresolved. The V end was cut by 7 bases, the J end by 1 base, with 19 bases between. The germline V gene encodes CDR1 SGHTA and CDR2 FQGNSA. This CDR3 is 17 amino acids long. Here the CDR3 DNA reads TGTGCCAGCAACCCCTCGTATGGGTTTTTGAACACCGGGGAGCTGTTTTTT. This sequence encodes CASNPSYGFLNTGELFF. The full variable domain, with the rest looked up from reference TRBV7-2 and TRBJ2-2, is GAGVSQSPSNKVTEKGKDVELRCDPISGHTALYWYRQSLGQGLEFLIYFQGNSAPDKSGLPSDRFSAERTGGSVSTLTIQRTQQEDSAVYLCASNPSYGFLNTGELFFGEGSRLTVL.